The present entry profiles one T cell receptor beta chain with its context. Its antigen remains unknown. This entry is derived from a study of T cells after yellow fever vaccination. Study context: SMART-Seq v4 Ultra Low Input handled preparation of low-cell-number fractions. Study results and limitations: A small share of clonotypes appeared in both CD4 and CD8 compartments. Subsequent booster samples again held most clones from primary vaccination (96% CD4, approximately 86% CD8). Peak timing came faster in the weaker secondary response, day 5 versus 15.

TCRdb re-called the 5' RACE reads with MiXCR, one entry per CDR3 protein. This sample carries 310,000 or so distinct CDR3 sequences, around 7.3% of them seen once, and the ten largest clones take roughly a sixth. Trimming removed 5 bases at V and 4 bases at J, with 12 bases between. The germline gives CDR1 SGHTA, CDR2 FQGNSA. The CDR3 contains 15 residues. The receptor comes from a young man who received the YFV17D yellow fever vaccine. This material consisted of PBMCs, taken around 45 days after the first yellow fever vaccination. The chain links TRBV7-2 to TRBJ1-6; D ambiguous. CDR3 amino acids: CASSLVASYNSPLHF. CDR3 sequence (DNA): TGTGCCAGCAGCCTAGTAGCCTCTTATAATTCACCCCTCCACTTT.